This entry lists 22 T cell receptor beta chains sequenced from one sample in a study of shared clonotypes between healthy human individuals. Clones were read by immunoSEQ multiplex PCR, and TCRdb kept only the in-frame ones, dropping some. The sample lists about 770,000 clones, 72% seen once, with about 1.7% in the top ten. Sequencing was performed on memory CD4+ T cells sorted from blood. Subset described: CD45RA-negative fraction. The origin of the receptors is a woman aged 25 to 39 in good health.

The table lists this clone with a count of one. The rearrangement joins TRBV5-1 to TRBJ2-7; D perhaps matches TRBD1 (6 bases). With 4 bases removed from V and 5 bases from J, the gap between germline ends came to 10 bases. The CDR3 extends over 12 amino acids. CDR1 and CDR2 (germline): SGHRS, YFSETQ. This chain's CDR3 is CASSQQGDEQYF. CDR3 DNA sequence: TGCGCCAGCAGCCAACAGGGTGACGAGCAGTACTTC.

About this clone itself: Because the CDR3's place on the DNA is in doubt, the DNA is left out and the CDR3 is given as listed by TCRdb. The chain links TRBV29-1 to TRBJ2-1; the table gives TRBD1 as D, unverified against the DNA. The CDR3 totals 10 residues, both ends included. Germline assignment: CDR1 SQVTM and CDR2 ANQGSEA. The CDR3 sequence: CSVGTGTEFF.

The CDR3 spells CASSQESDRQYF. The CDR3 coding sequence is TGTGCCAGCAGCCAAGAATCGGACCGGCAGTACTTC. The V and J genes are TRBV4-2 and TRBJ2-7; D gene ambiguous. V was cut by 0 bases and J by 9 bases, with 9 bases left in between. The CDR3 spans 12 residues. The germline V gene has CDR1 LGHNA and CDR2 YNFKEQ.

Only one count was recorded for this clone. The CDR3 sequence: CASSLGRGRGRETQYF. CDR3 nucleotide sequence: TGTGCCAGCAGCTTGGGCCGTGGCAGGGGAAGAGAGACCCAGTACTTC. This chain connects TRBV5-6 to TRBJ2-5; TRBD1 is a possible D gene (6 bases). Trimming pared 0 bases from V and 4 bases from J, leaving 16 bases between. Germline CDR1 and CDR2: SGHDT and YYEEEE. The CDR3 spans 16 residues.

This clone was seen ten or more times. For the CDR3, the DNA is TGTGCCAGCAGCTTAGTGTCGGGGGCTATTCAGCCCCAGCATTTT. This codes for CASSLVSGAIQPQHF. The chain carries TRBV7-8 and TRBJ1-5; TRBD1 is a possible D gene (6 bases). The CDR3 covers 15 residues. The germline V gene encodes CDR1 SGHVS and CDR2 FQNEAQ. Trimming removed 1 base at V and 6 bases at J, with 13 bases between.

The chain employs TRBV5-6 and TRBJ1-3; D is perhaps TRBD1 (5 bases). This CDR3 is 14 amino acids long. Trimming shortened V by 4 bases and J by 2 bases, and 10 bases separated the two germline ends. The V gene's germline CDR1 is SGHDT and CDR2 YYEEEE. CDR3 DNA sequence: TGTGCCAGCAGCCTCGGGACGGCTGGAAACACCATATATTTT. Translated, it gives CASSLGTAGNTIYF.

A word on this clone: The sample carries other DNA sequences with the same CDR3. This chain connects TRBV28 to TRBJ1-4, with no clear D. The CDR3 loop spans 12 amino acids. V lost 5 bases, J lost 8 bases, and 9 bases lay in between. The germline gives CDR1 MDHEN, CDR2 SYDVKM. CDR3 residues: CASSPRREKLFF. For the CDR3, the DNA is TGTGCCAGCAGTCCTCGAAGGGAAAAACTGTTTTTT.

This chain joins TRBV27 and TRBJ2-1; 8 nucleotides line up with TRBD1. Germline V gene data show CDR1 as MNHEY and CDR2 as SMNVEV (reference sequence). With 6 bases clipped from V and 7 bases from J, the junction kept 14 bases outside the gene matches. CDR3 size: 16 residues. CDR3 sequence reads: CASRPTGTGSINEQFF. CDR3 bases: TGTGCCAGCAGACCTACCGGGACAGGCTCGATAAATGAGCAGTTCTTC.

This clone has just one count. This chain connects TRBV2 to TRBJ2-5; 7 nucleotides match TRBD1. Germline CDR1 reads SNHLY; CDR2 reads FYNNEI. The CDR3 is 15 residues long. The V segment lost 7 bases and the J segment 5 bases; nucleotides outside the gene matches: 13. The CDR3 protein is CASTRTGALGETQYF. The CDR3 DNA sequence: TGTGCCAGCACCCGGACAGGTGCGCTAGGGGAGACCCAGTACTTC.

This clone was seen more than once but under ten times. The chain couples TRBV5-6 to TRBJ1-2; D is ambiguous. The CDR3 has 13 amino acids. In germline, CDR1 is SGHDT, CDR2 YYEEEE. V shed 4 bases and J shed 4 bases, with 11 bases lying between them. As DNA, the CDR3 is TGTGCCAGCAGCATCCGGGAAGCCTATGGCTACACCTTC. Translating it yields CASSIREAYGYTF.

This clone was seen many times. The V and J genes are TRBV10-3 and TRBJ2-1, with D possibly matching TRBD2 (5 bases). The CDR3 has 14 residues. V was pared by 7 bases and J by 0 bases, with 10 bases between. The V gene's germline CDR1 is ENHRY and CDR2 SYGVKD. The CDR3 DNA is TGTGCCATCAAAGGACTCGACTCCTACAATGAGCAGTTCTTC. This codes for CAIKGLDSYNEQFF.

The chain links TRBV14 to TRBJ2-6, with D possibly matching TRBD1 (5 bases). There are 20 residues in the CDR3. Germline lookup yields CDR1 SGHDN and CDR2 FVKESK. V dropped 2 bases and J dropped 0 bases, with 20 bases sitting between them. CDR3 protein: CASSQSINPGKYSGANVLTF. The CDR3 nucleotides are TGTGCCAGCAGCCAATCCATAAATCCAGGGAAATACTCTGGGGCCAACGTCCTGACTTTC.

The J gene is TRBJ2-1, the V gene TRBV11-1; 7 nucleotides agree with TRBD1. CDR1 and CDR2 (germline): SGHAT, FQDESV (reference sequence). The CDR3 is made up of 16 amino acids. The V and J ends lost 10 bases and 4 bases, in that order; junction bases with no gene match: 16. CDR3 bases: TGTGCCACAAAGACCGGGACAGCCTCACAGTACAATGAGCAGTTCTTC. Translating it yields CATKTGTASQYNEQFF.

This clone was detected once. The same CDR3 can be traced to other DNA sequences in this sample. V gene TRBV5-1 combines with J gene TRBJ2-2, with TRBD1 matching 7 bases. The V segment lost 2 bases and the J segment 3 bases; nucleotides outside the gene matches: 1. This CDR3 is built from 14 residues. CDR1 is SGHRS, CDR2 YFSETQ, per germline. CDR3 in DNA: TGCGCCAGCAGCTTAGGACAGGACACCGGGGAGCTGTTTTTT. This encodes CASSLGQDTGELFF.

This clone was seen only a few times. The chain carries TRBV10-3 and TRBJ1-2; a possible D gene is TRBD1 (5 bases). V lost 2 bases and J lost 4, with 8 bases in between. The length of the CDR3 is 13 residues. Germline V gene data show CDR1 as ENHRY and CDR2 as SYGVKD. CDR3 DNA sequence: TGTGCCATCAGTGAGAATGGGGCCTATGGCTACACCTTC. Its protein is CAISENGAYGYTF.

In its sample, this clone was seen once. J is TRBJ2-3 and V is TRBV18; the match to TRBD2 covers 7 bases. V was pared by 4 bases and J by 6 bases, with 7 bases of the junction left unmatched. The CDR3 spans 14 residues. Per the germline V gene, CDR1 is KGHSH and CDR2 is LQKENI. The CDR3 coding sequence is TGTGCCAGCTCACTTGCGCGGGAGTCGGATACGCAGTATTTT. It codes for CASSLARESDTQYF.

This clone was seen more than once but under ten times. The gene calls are TRBV18 and TRBJ1-1; no clear D. V lost 2 bases, J lost 1 base, and 8 bases lay in between. Germline CDR1 and CDR2: KGHSH and LQKENI. The CDR3 length is 14 residues. CDR3 sequence: CASSPFDPNTEAFF. The CDR3 DNA follows: TGTGCCAGCTCACCATTTGACCCGAACACTGAAGCTTTCTTT. The full variable domain, in which reference TRBV18 and TRBJ1-1 provide the parts outside the CDR3, is NAGVMQNPRHLVRRRGQEARLRCSPMKGHSHVYWYRQLPEEGLKFMVYLQKENIIDESGMPKERFSAEFPKEGPSILRIQQVVRGDSAAYFCASSPFDPNTEAFFGQGTRLTVV.

The count of this clone is one. J is TRBJ2-2 and V is TRBV7-9; 8 bases agree with TRBD1. With V trimmed by 8 bases and J by 5 bases, 4 bases remained unmatched. The CDR3 runs to 13 residues. In germline, CDR1 is SEHNR, CDR2 FQNEAQ (reference sequence). DNA of the CDR3: TGTGCCAGCGACAGGGGCCCAACCGGGGAGCTGTTTTTT. It specifies CASDRGPTGELFF.

The chain is built from TRBV5-1 and TRBJ2-5; 7 bases line up with TRBD1. CDR1 SGHRS and CDR2 YFSETQ come from the germline V gene. CDR3 length equals 14 residues. The ends lost 4 bases at V and 3 bases at J; junction bases unmatched: 6. CDR3 loop: CASSPRDSKETQYF. The CDR3, as DNA: TGCGCCAGCAGCCCTCGGGACAGCAAAGAGACCCAGTACTTC.

This clone has a single count. The rearrangement links TRBV7-9 to TRBJ1-4, with D maybe TRBD1 (5 bases). Germline-derived CDR1 and CDR2 are SEHNR and FQNEAQ (reference sequence). CDR3 length: 12 residues. V lost 3 bases and J 6 bases, leaving 5 bases between the germline ends. CDR3 in amino acids: CASSFRDEKLFF. The CDR3 DNA follows: TGTGCCAGCAGCTTCAGGGATGAAAAACTGTTTTTT.

A few counts support this clone. The chain uses TRBV18 and TRBJ2-4; D gene unclear. The CDR3 consists of 16 residues. CDR1 and CDR2 from the germline V gene are KGHSH and LQKENI. Trimming took 8 bases from V and 2 from J, leaving 19 bases between them. The CDR3 region has the DNA TGTGCCAGCCGCCCCCCGCGGCAGGATTCCAAAAACATTCAGTACTTC. It is translated as CASRPPRQDSKNIQYF. Full variable domain (outside the CDR3, taken from reference TRBV18 and TRBJ2-4): NAGVMQNPRHLVRRRGQEARLRCSPMKGHSHVYWYRQLPEEGLKFMVYLQKENIIDESGMPKERFSAEFPKEGPSILRIQQVVRGDSAAYFCASRPPRQDSKNIQYFGAGTRLSVL.

The V gene is TRBV4-1, the J gene TRBJ1-1; D is perhaps TRBD1 (5 bases). CDR3 length: 14 residues. Germline assignment: CDR1 MGHRA and CDR2 YSYEKL. V lost 0 bases, J lost 3 bases, and 8 bases lay in between. The CDR3 is CASSQDLTDTEAFF. The CDR3 DNA follows: TGCGCCAGCAGCCAAGATTTGACAGACACTGAAGCTTTCTTT.